One and the same sample provided the 5 T cell receptor beta chains below, sequenced in a study of cytomegalovirus exposure and HLA in healthy donors. The method was immunoSEQ multiplex PCR; TCRdb's version includes in-frame clones alone and lacks a portion of them. The data contain 150,000 to 200,000 clones, 87% of them singletons. Sample: PBMCs. The source is a woman in her 30s in good health and CMV-seronegative.

The chain uses TRBV5-1 and TRBJ1-1; D unclear. The length of the CDR3 is 15 residues. Germline loops: CDR1 SGHRS, CDR2 YFSETQ. The germline V and J ends were trimmed by 4 bases and 1 base, with 14 bases remaining between them. CDR3 in amino acids: CASSHQTRQNTEAFF. CDR3 nucleotide sequence: TGCGCCAGCAGCCACCAAACCCGACAGAACACTGAAGCTTTCTTT.

The gene calls are TRBV6-5 and TRBJ2-3, with 7 bases lining up with TRBD2. The CDR3 has 15 residues. CDR1 MNHEY and CDR2 SVGAGI come from the germline V gene. With V trimmed by 11 bases and J by 0 bases, 11 bases remained unmatched. The CDR3 DNA reads TGTGCCGCTTGGGGGAGGGCGCAAAGCACAGATACGCAGTATTTT. Its translation is CAAWGRAQSTDTQYF.

This rearrangement joins TRBV19 to TRBJ1-2; 7 nucleotides match TRBD1. Germline V gene sequence: CDR1 LNHDA, CDR2 SQIVND (reference sequence). The CDR3 runs 14 residues. Losses at the gene ends were 10 bases for V and 1 base for J; bases not matched to a gene: 9. CDR3 amino acids: CATRQGTVNYGYTF. For the CDR3, the DNA is TGTGCCACAAGACAGGGTACAGTTAACTATGGCTACACCTTC.

In DNA, the CDR3 is TGTGCCAGCACGCCTCGCCGGGACAGCCCTAACTATGGCTACACCTTC. Amino acids: CASTPRRDSPNYGYTF. The rearrangement joins TRBV6-6 to TRBJ1-2; 7 bases are a match to TRBD1. From germline, CDR1 is MNHNY and CDR2 SVGAGI (reference sequence). This CDR3 region has 16 residues. The V and J ends lost 7 bases and 0 bases, in that order; junction bases with no gene match: 11.

The V and J genes are TRBV5-1 and TRBJ1-2; TRBD1 agrees at 7 bases. From germline, CDR1 is SGHRS and CDR2 YFSETQ. CDR3 length: 20 residues. Trimming removed 0 bases from V and 8 bases from J; junction bases left unmatched: 25. CDR3 DNA sequence: TGCGCCAGCAGCTTGGCAGAGGGGACAGTCTTTCTGGCGGGTAGTGACGGCTACACCTTC. Residues: CASSLAEGTVFLAGSDGYTF.